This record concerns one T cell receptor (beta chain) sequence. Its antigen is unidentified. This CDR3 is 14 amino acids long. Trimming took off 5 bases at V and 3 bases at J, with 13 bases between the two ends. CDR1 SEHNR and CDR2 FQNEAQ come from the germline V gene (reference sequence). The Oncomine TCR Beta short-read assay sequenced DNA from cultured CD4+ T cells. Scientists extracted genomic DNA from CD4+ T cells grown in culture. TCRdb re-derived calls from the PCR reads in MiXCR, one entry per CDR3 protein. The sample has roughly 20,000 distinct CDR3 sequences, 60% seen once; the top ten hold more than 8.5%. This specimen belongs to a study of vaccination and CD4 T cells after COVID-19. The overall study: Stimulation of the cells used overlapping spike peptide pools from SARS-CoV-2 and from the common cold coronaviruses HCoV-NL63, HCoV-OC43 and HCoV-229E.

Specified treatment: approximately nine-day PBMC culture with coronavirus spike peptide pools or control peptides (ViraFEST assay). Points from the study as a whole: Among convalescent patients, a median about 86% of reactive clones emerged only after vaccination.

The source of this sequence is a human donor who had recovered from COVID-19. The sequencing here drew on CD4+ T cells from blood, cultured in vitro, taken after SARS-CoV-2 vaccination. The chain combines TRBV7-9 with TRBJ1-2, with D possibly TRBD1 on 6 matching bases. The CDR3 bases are TGTGCCAGCAGCCTGGACGGGGGCGACTATGGCTACACCTTC. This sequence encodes CASSLDGGDYGYTF.